A single sample gave rise to the 3 T cell receptor beta chains below, sequenced in a study of post-analysis software for immune sequencing data. General observations from the study: About five TRBV segments occurring more often in patients than controls included TRBV5-6, TRBV5-1 and TRBV20-1.

The TCR beta cDNA libraries carried unique molecular identifiers. Via MiXCR, TCRdb re-called the PCR reads, giving one row per CDR3 protein. Among approximately 360,000 distinct CDR3 sequences listed, roughly 38% were seen once. These receptors have no known antigen. Sample: blood. The receptors shown here come from a girl aged 10 to 17 with multiple sclerosis.

This clonotype was recorded a few times. This rearrangement joins TRBV6-2 or TRBV6-3 to TRBJ2-5; D not resolved. The J call may be in error: the DNA end matches TRBJ2-7 better. CDR3 length equals 12 residues. In germline, CDR1 is MNHEY, CDR2 SVGEGT. In nucleotides, the CDR3 is TGTGCCAGCAGTTACATCTCCTACGAGCAGTACTTC. As protein: CASSYISYEQYF.

The gene calls are TRBV12-3 or TRBV12-4 and TRBJ2-3, with 9 positions matching TRBD2. The CDR3 extends over 14 amino acids. J lost 7 bases, V lost 1 base, and 3 bases had no gene match. DNA for the CDR3: TGTGCCAGCAGTTTAGGCGGGGGGGCAAATACGCAGTATTTT. Its translation is CASSLGGGANTQYF.

This rearrangement joins TRBV12-3 or TRBV12-4 to TRBJ2-4, with TRBD2 identical over 14 bases. The CDR3 is 16 amino acids. V lost 1 base, J lost 15 bases, and 11 bases stayed unmatched. Here the CDR3 reads CASSLGTSGGQETRYF. CDR3 in DNA: TGTGCCAGCAGTTTAGGGACTAGCGGGGGGCAAGAGACCCGGTACTTC.